The source of this T cell receptor (beta chain) is a study of shared clonotypes between healthy human individuals. Details on this clone: Its antigen is currently unknown.

The study, taken as a whole, reports: With a handful of donors compared, roughly 5% of naive CD4 clonotypes were shared.

Data came from immunoSEQ multiplex PCR; TCRdb stores just in-frame clones and leaves some out. The sample consists of some 630,000 clones, more than 70% of them appearing once. The sequencing input was memory CD4+ T cells sorted from blood. Noted subset: CD45RA-negative fraction. The sequence was collected from a woman aged 25-40 years in good health.

Here the CDR3 DNA reads TGTGCCAGCAGTGAAGTTTCATGGGGGCCCCCCAAAAACCAGCCCCAGCATTTT. Translating it yields CASSEVSWGPPKNQPQHF. This chain uses TRBV2 with TRBJ1-5, with a tentative D call TRBD1 (6 bases). The CDR3 runs 18 residues. V shed 1 base and J shed 7 bases, with 23 bases lying between them. Looked up from germline, CDR1 is SNHLY and CDR2 is FYNNEI.